Each of the 7 T cell receptor beta chains below was sequenced from the same sample in a study of neurological immune-mediated disorders. TCRdb ran MiXCR on the 5' RACE reads and lists one entry per CDR3 protein. The data contain approximately 40,000 distinct CDR3 sequences, approximately 15% of them singletons. The sequenced material came from CD4+ T cells from blood. Receptor source: a woman in her fifties or sixties with HTLV-1-associated myelopathy (HAM/TSP).

The sample holds many counts of this clonotype. This rearrangement joins TRBV6-1 to TRBJ2-1; TRBD1 agrees at 7 bases. The CDR3 runs to 16 residues. The V gene end was trimmed by 6 bases and the J gene end by 14 bases; junction bases not matched to a gene: 22. Germline V CDR1 and CDR2: MNHNS, SASEGT. This CDR3 is CASSPGPTLTGQGEFF. CDR3 nucleotide sequence: TGTGCCAGCAGCCCAGGCCCCACACTGACAGGGCAAGGGGAGTTCTTC.

This clonotype was seen ten or more times. The chain uses TRBV2 and TRBJ2-7; D is perhaps TRBD1 (5 bases). This CDR3 is 13 amino acids long. Per germline, CDR1 SNHLY and CDR2 FYNNEI. V lost 8 bases and J lost 3, with 14 bases in between. CDR3 loop: CASPDNQGYEQYF. Here the CDR3 DNA reads TGTGCCAGCCCCGACAATCAGGGCTACGAGCAGTACTTC.

This clonotype was observed many times. The genes are TRBV4-1 and TRBJ1-6; perhaps TRBD1 as D (5 bases). The CDR3 has 15 residues. V was pared by 3 bases and J by 10 bases, with 16 bases between. Germline CDR1 reads MGHRA; CDR2 reads YSYEKL. The CDR3 loop reads CASSQPLYRRSPLHF. The CDR3 DNA reads TGCGCCAGCAGCCAGCCCCTCTACAGGCGCTCACCCCTCCACTTT.

This clonotype ranks as medium-sized. The V call is TRBV20-1, the J call TRBJ1-5; 7 nucleotides align to TRBD1. After removal of 1 base from V and 3 bases from J, the junction contained 3 bases not matched to a gene. Germline V gives CDR1 DFQATT, CDR2 SNEGSKA (reference sequence). This CDR3 comprises 14 residues. The chain's CDR3 is CSARAGTDNQPQHF. CDR3 nucleotide sequence: TGCAGTGCTAGAGCCGGGACAGACAATCAGCCCCAGCATTTT.

This clonotype has a count of ten or more. The chain carries TRBV7-9 and TRBJ1-2, with 12 bases aligning to TRBD1. Unmatched junction bases numbered 2, after V lost 3 bases and J lost 3 bases. This CDR3 is built from 15 residues. The germline gives CDR1 SEHNR, CDR2 FQNEAQ (reference sequence). CDR3 in DNA: TGTGCCAGCAGCTTGGGGACAGGGGGCTACTATGGCTACACCTTC. Its translation: CASSLGTGGYYGYTF.

Ten or more counts support this clonotype. This rearrangement joins TRBV12-3 or TRBV12-4 to TRBJ1-3; D is possibly TRBD1 (5 bases). V was trimmed by 3 bases and J by 7 bases, leaving 10 bases between them. The CDR3 runs to 13 residues. DNA for the CDR3: TGTGCCAGCAGTTTTTGGGGCAGTAACACCATATATTTT. Amino acid sequence: CASSFWGSNTIYF.

Sample share makes this clonotype medium-sized. The rearrangement links TRBV20-1 to TRBJ1-1; tentative D call: TRBD1 (6 bases). Trimming stripped 6 bases from V and 2 bases from J, with 13 bases between. Germline CDR1 is DFQATT and CDR2 is SNEGSKA (reference sequence). The CDR3 contains 13 residues. The CDR3 loop is CSAYRDLNTEAFF. CDR3 nucleotide sequence: TGCAGTGCCTACAGGGATTTAAACACTGAAGCTTTCTTT.